Listed here are 12 T cell receptor beta chains from one sample, sequenced in a study of naive and memory T cell subsets (dated by TCRdb to the late 2010s). These TCRs' antigens remain unknown. Libraries were constructed by UMI-ligation and nested PCR. The data were produced on an Illumina MiSeq. An equimolar mix of two oligonucleotides covering both TRBC1 and TRBC2 was used as the beta constant-region primer. The ligated cDNA went through four rounds of PCR with nested alpha and beta constant-region primers together with the SP2 primer. The public reads were quality trimmed at Q25 with fastp and then assembled into clones with MiXCR by TCRdb, keeping productive beta chains. Every CDR3 protein is listed once, alongside the most common genes and DNA of its rows. The sample includes tens of thousands of distinct CDR3 sequences, with around 10% observed a single time. Approximately 0.14% of the sample is taken by the ten largest.

Broad study findings and their caveats: Naive repertoires, especially CD8, contained a few larger clonotypes, possibly memory cells re-expressing CD45RA.

Sequencing was done on a sample of naive CD4+ T cells from blood. Reading the label with the study, this specimen's cell subset or site is: naive T cells, CD45RA high CD27+. The receptors here all came from a human donor in good health.

At least ten counts were recorded for this clonotype. The rearrangement links TRBV20-1 to TRBJ2-5; 7 bases fit TRBD1. The CDR3 sequence is 14 residues long. CDR1 is DFQATT and CDR2 is SNEGSKA in the germline V gene (reference sequence). The V segment lost 3 bases and the J segment 2 bases; nucleotides outside the gene matches: 6. CDR3 DNA sequence: TGCAGTGCTAGGTCCCCGGGACAGCAAGAGACCCAGTACTTC. It is translated as CSARSPGQQETQYF.

This clonotype appeared a few times. The chain joins TRBV20-1 to TRBJ2-7; tentative D call: TRBD1 (8 bases). V was clipped by 1 base and J by 4 bases, with 23 bases between them. Germline V gene data show CDR1 as DFQATT and CDR2 as SNEGSKA (reference sequence). The CDR3 is 17 amino acids. In DNA form, the CDR3 reads TGCAGTGCTAGAGGCCTTGTAGGGAGGGACAGGCATTACGAGCAGTACTTC. This sequence encodes CSARGLVGRDRHYEQYF.

In its sample, this clonotype was seen a few times. At one end the junction does not follow the germline gene, possibly because of a read error. J is TRBJ2-7 and V is TRBV2, with 10 bases identical to TRBD2. Per the germline V gene, CDR1 is SNHLY and CDR2 is FYNNEI. The CDR3 totals 12 residues. CDR3 nucleotide sequence: TGTGCCAGCAGTGAAACCGGGACTAGCGCGGGATTC. It codes for CASSETGTSAGF.

The chain is built from TRBV4-3 and TRBJ2-3; D remains unclear. CDR3 length equals 14 residues. Germline CDR1 is LGHNA and CDR2 is YSLEER. Trimming shortened V by 4 bases and J by 0 bases, and 8 bases separated the two germline ends. The CDR3: CASSPQTSTDTQYF. The CDR3 DNA sequence: TGCGCCAGCAGCCCGCAGACAAGCACAGATACGCAGTATTTT.

This rearrangement joins TRBV3-1 to TRBJ2-1; D unresolved. This CDR3 contains 12 residues. The V end was cut by 3 bases, the J end by 5 bases, with 5 bases between. Germline CDR1 reads LGHDT; CDR2 reads YNNKEL (reference sequence). CDR3 protein: CASSQIDNEQFF. CDR3 coding DNA: TGTGCCAGCAGCCAGATCGACAATGAGCAGTTCTTC.

This clonotype was seen more than once but under ten times. The rearrangement uses TRBV24-1 and TRBJ2-2; D gene unclear. The V end lost 7 bases, the J end lost 0 bases, and 8 bases lay between the germline ends. This CDR3 has 14 residues. Germline lookup yields CDR1 KGHDR and CDR2 SFDVKD. The CDR3 nucleotides are TGTGCCACCAGGCCGGGTTCGAACACCGGGGAGCTGTTTTTT. Translating gives CATRPGSNTGELFF.

This clonotype was seen ten or more times. This rearrangement joins TRBV2 to TRBJ1-6; D unclear. V lost 2 bases to trimming and J lost 10 bases, with 12 bases between them. CDR1 and CDR2 from the germline V gene are SNHLY and FYNNEI. This CDR3 is 14 amino acids long. CDR3 loop: CASSETTRNSPLHF. The DNA for the CDR3 is TGTGCCAGCAGTGAAACTACAAGAAACTCACCCCTCCACTTT.

The chain links TRBV6-5 to TRBJ1-4; D is unresolved. Trimming shortened V by 7 bases and J by 0 bases, and 9 bases separated the two germline ends. The CDR3 has 14 amino acids. CDR1 is MNHEY, CDR2 SVGAGI, per germline. The CDR3 protein is CASKRTTTNEKLFF. CDR3 coding DNA: TGTGCCAGCAAGCGTACTACAACTAATGAAAAACTGTTTTTT.

This clonotype was recorded a few times. The V call is TRBV4-3, the J call TRBJ2-7, with TRBD2 identical over 11 bases. The germline V gene encodes CDR1 LGHNA and CDR2 YSLEER. The CDR3 is 16 amino acids. Trimming at V came to 4 bases and at J to 3 bases, leaving 8 bases not matched to a gene. CDR3 DNA sequence: TGCGCCAGCAGCCGAACCGGGACTAGCGGCCTCTACGAGCAGTACTTC. Translated: CASSRTGTSGLYEQYF.

This clonotype appeared a few times. This sequence joins TRBV6-5 and TRBJ1-5; D gene ambiguous. This CDR3 is 14 amino acids long. V was shortened by 4 bases and J by 2 bases, with 9 bases between the two germline ends. Germline-derived CDR1 and CDR2 are MNHEY and SVGAGI. CDR3 sequence (DNA): TGTGCCAGCAGTTTCCGGGGAGGCAATCAGCCCCAGCATTTT. This gives the protein CASSFRGGNQPQHF.

V gene TRBV20-1 combines with J gene TRBJ2-3; D is undetermined. The CDR3 totals 16 residues. CDR1 and CDR2 from the germline V gene are DFQATT and SNEGSKA (reference sequence). With 0 bases removed from V and 2 bases from J, the gap between germline ends came to 15 bases. The CDR3: CSARDLASGDTDTQYF. CDR3 nucleotides: TGCAGTGCTAGAGATCTTGCGTCTGGTGACACAGATACGCAGTATTTT.

This clonotype has a handful of counts. The genes are TRBV7-2 and TRBJ2-7; no clear D gene. From germline, CDR1 is SGHTA and CDR2 FQGNSA. Trimming left V 5 bases short and J 3 bases short, with 5 bases between. This CDR3 has 11 amino acids. This chain's CDR3 is CASSPNYEQYF. DNA of the CDR3: TGTGCCAGCAGCCCAAACTACGAGCAGTACTTC.